The 7 T cell receptor beta chains in this list originate from one sample, sequenced in a study of blood T cell repertoires in COVID-19. Produced via immunoSEQ multiplex PCR; TCRdb's table is partial and in-frame only. The repertoire holds about 180,000 clones, with around 86% as singletons. Input material: peripheral blood. These receptors came from a woman in her seventies with COVID-19, enrolled during active disease.

This clone was seen a single time. The genes are TRBV5-1 and TRBJ2-2, with 12 bases that match TRBD2. CDR3 length: 16 amino acids. The junction had 4 bases not matched to a gene; V was cut back by 6 bases and J by 1 base. The germline V gene has CDR1 SGHRS and CDR2 YFSETQ. The CDR3 coding sequence is TGCGCCAGCACCGAACTAGCGGGAGGGAACACCGGGGAGCTGTTTTTT. Translation gives CASTELAGGNTGELFF.

CDR3 sequence: CAWRLEAAGELFF. CDR3 nucleotide sequence: TGTGCCTGGAGGCTAGAGGCGGCCGGGGAGCTGTTTTTT. This chain joins TRBV30 and TRBJ2-2, with D unclear. The CDR3 contains 13 residues. Trimming removed 3 bases at V and 6 bases at J, with 11 bases between. Per germline, CDR1 GTSNPN and CDR2 SVGIG (reference sequence).

The gene calls are TRBV29-1 and TRBJ2-1; 7 nucleotides line up with TRBD2. The CDR3 has 14 amino acids. Trimming took 7 bases from V and 0 from J; bases not matched to a gene: 6. In germline, CDR1 is SQVTM, CDR2 ANQGSEA. The DNA of the CDR3 is TGCAGCGCCCTTGGGGGGGTCTCCTACAATGAGCAGTTCTTC. The encoded protein is CSALGGVSYNEQFF.

This clone occurred once. The chain is built from TRBV7-6 and TRBJ2-7; D unclear. V shed 3 bases and J shed 4 bases, with 13 bases lying between them. This CDR3 is built from 14 residues. CDR1 and CDR2 from the germline V gene are SGHVS and FNYEAQ. The CDR3 sequence is CASSLTSPRYEQYF. For the CDR3, the DNA is TGTGCCAGCAGCTTGACTTCTCCGAGATACGAGCAGTACTTC.

J is TRBJ2-3 and V is TRBV7-9; D remains ambiguous. Germline V gene lookup returns CDR1 SEHNR and CDR2 FQNEAQ (reference sequence). This CDR3 is 12 amino acids long. The V end was cut by 2 bases, the J end by 6 bases, with 6 bases between. The CDR3 loop is CASSLISDTQYF. The CDR3 nucleotides read TGTGCCAGCAGCTTAATTTCTGATACGCAGTATTTT.

This chain uses TRBV15 with TRBJ1-1; tentative D call: TRBD1 (6 bases). The V gene lost 5 bases and the J gene lost 3 bases, with 19 bases spanning the gap. CDR3 length: 16 amino acids. Per the germline V gene, CDR1 is LNHNV and CDR2 is YYDKDF (reference sequence). CDR3 coding DNA: TGTGCCACCAGCGGAAGGGGGAAACCAATGGACACTGAAGCTTTCTTT. This codes for CATSGRGKPMDTEAFF. Variable domain in full (rest from reference TRBV15 and TRBJ1-1): DAMVIQNPRYQVTQFGKPVTLSCSQTLNHNVMYWYQQKSSQAPKLLFHYYDKDFNNEADTPDNFQSRRPNTSFCFLDIRSPGLGDTAMYLCATSGRGKPMDTEAFFGQGTRLTVV.

This rearrangement joins TRBV11-3 to TRBJ2-5; D perhaps matches TRBD2 (5 bases). The CDR3 consists of 13 residues. The germline CDR1 and CDR2 sequences are SGHNT and YENEEA. V gave up 5 bases and J gave up 0 bases, with 7 bases separating them. The CDR3, as DNA: TGTGCCAGCAGCCCGGGGTACCAAGAGACCCAGTACTTC. It yields the protein CASSPGYQETQYF.